This TCR beta chain was recorded in a study of beta chain features in type 1 diabetes. Study in general: Age, gender and cell yields were similar between patients and healthy donors. The samples had more than 95 million sorted cells examined in all.

The V gene's germline CDR1 is MDHEN and CDR2 SYDVKM. CDR3 length: 11 residues. This clone turned up a few times. The target antigen is unknown. Whole-study findings and limits: Sampled from patients, naive, central memory and Treg TCRB repertoires appeared more similar than those sampled from healthy donors.

Each of the CD4+ naive, central memory, regulatory and stem cell-like memory populations was sorted via CD45RO/CCR7/CD25/CD127/CD95/CD27. Since all of the isolated RNA was reverse transcribed, expressed TCRB transcripts were what got sequenced. Assay used: immunoSEQ multiplex PCR; TCRdb lists only in-frame clones, some missing. The sample includes some 330,000 clones, roughly 9.6% of them seen just once. This TCR was recovered from a woman under 40 in good health. The gene calls are TRBV28 and TRBJ1-3; D not resolved. The sequenced sample was naive CD4+ T cells from blood. The CDR3: CVGRTGNTIYF. CDR3 DNA sequence: TGTGTCGGGAGGACTGGAAACACCATATATTTT.